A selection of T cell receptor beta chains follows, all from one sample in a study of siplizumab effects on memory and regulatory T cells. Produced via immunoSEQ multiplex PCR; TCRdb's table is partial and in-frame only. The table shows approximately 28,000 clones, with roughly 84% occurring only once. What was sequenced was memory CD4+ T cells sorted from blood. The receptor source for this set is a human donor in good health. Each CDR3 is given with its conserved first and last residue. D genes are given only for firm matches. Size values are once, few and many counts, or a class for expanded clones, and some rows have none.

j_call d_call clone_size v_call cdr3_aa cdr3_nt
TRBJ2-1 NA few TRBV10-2 CASRVRGEQFF TGCGCCAGCAGGGTACGCGGTGAGCAGTTCTTC
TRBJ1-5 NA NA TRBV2 CASSPIGLDQPQHF TGTGCCAGCAGTCCGATAGGGTTGGATCAGCCCCAGCATTTT
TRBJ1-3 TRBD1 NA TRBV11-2 CASSLGTGRGTIYF TGTGCCAGCAGCCTCGGGACAGGCCGAGGCACCATATATTTT
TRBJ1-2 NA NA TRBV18 CASSSMDQSGYTF TGTGCCAGCTCGTCCATGGACCAGTCCGGCTACACCTTC
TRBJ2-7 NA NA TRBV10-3 CAISESGLLKSEQYF TGTGCCATCAGTGAGTCAGGACTACTAAAATCCGAGCAGTACTTC
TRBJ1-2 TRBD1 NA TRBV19 CASSVRDRATYGYTF TGTGCCAGTAGTGTACGGGACAGGGCGACCTATGGCTACACCTTC
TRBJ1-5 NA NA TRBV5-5 CASSFPNQPQHF TGTGCCAGCAGCTTTCCCAATCAGCCCCAGCATTTT
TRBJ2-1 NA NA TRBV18 CASSEMIYNEQFF TGTGCCAGCTCGGAAATGATCTACAATGAGCAGTTCTTC
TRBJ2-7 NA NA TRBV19 CASSRAGNTYEQYF TGTGCCAGTAGTAGGGCCGGGAACACCTACGAGCAGTACTTC
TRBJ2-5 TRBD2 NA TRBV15 CATSSPPGKASGVQETQYF TGTGCCACCAGCTCCCCCCCGGGGAAGGCTAGCGGGGTACAAGAGACCCAGTACTTC
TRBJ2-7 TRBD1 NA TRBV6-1 CASSGTGGRSGYEQYF TGTGCCAGCAGTGGTACAGGGGGCAGAAGCGGCTACGAGCAGTACTTC
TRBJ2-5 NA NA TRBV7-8 CASSLADKYQETQYF TGTGCCAGCAGCTTGGCAGACAAGTACCAAGAGACCCAGTACTTC
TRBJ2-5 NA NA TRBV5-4 CASSFPSATQYF TGTGCCAGCAGCTTCCCTAGCGCGACCCAGTACTTC
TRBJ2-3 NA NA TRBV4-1 CASSQDRSTASTDTQYF TGCGCCAGCAGCCAAGATCGTTCAACAGCCTCCACAGATACGCAGTATTTT
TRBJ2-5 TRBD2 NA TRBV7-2 CASRTGLAVRETQYF TGTGCCAGCAGAACGGGACTAGCGGTCCGGGAGACCCAGTACTTC
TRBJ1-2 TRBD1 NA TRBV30 CAWIRRGGGGGYTF TGTGCCTGGATCAGACGAGGGGGCGGGGGAGGCTACACCTTC
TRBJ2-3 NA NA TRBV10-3 CAISEIKGVGPDTQYF TGTGCCATCAGTGAGATTAAGGGAGTTGGGCCAGATACGCAGTATTTT
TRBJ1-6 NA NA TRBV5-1 CASSPRQDNSPLHF TGCGCCAGCAGCCCCCGACAGGACAATTCACCCCTCCACTTT
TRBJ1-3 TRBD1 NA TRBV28 CASRGTGYGNTIYF TGTGCCAGCAGAGGGACAGGGTATGGAAACACCATATATTTT
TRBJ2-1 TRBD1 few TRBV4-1 CASSQVSGTGTIEQFF TGCGCCAGCAGCCAGGTCTCCGGGACAGGGACGATTGAGCAGTTCTTC
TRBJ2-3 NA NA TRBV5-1 CASKVSGAVDTQYF TGCGCCAGCAAGGTGTCGGGAGCGGTCGATACGCAGTATTTT
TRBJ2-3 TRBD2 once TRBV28 CASGAGGADTQYF TGTGCCAGCGGGGCGGGGGGGGCAGATACGCAGTATTTT
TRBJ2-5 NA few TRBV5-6 CASSRGLPQETQYF TGTGCCAGCTCTCGGGGTTTGCCCCAAGAGACCCAGTACTTC
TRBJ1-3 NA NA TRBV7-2 CASSQIGSSGNTIYF TGTGCCAGCAGCCAGATCGGGAGCTCTGGAAACACCATATATTTT
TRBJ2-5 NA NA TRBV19 CASSISLGLKETQYF TGTGCCAGTAGTATATCCCTAGGACTGAAAGAGACCCAGTACTTC
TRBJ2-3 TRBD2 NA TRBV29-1 CSVDASGSTDTQYF TGCAGCGTTGATGCTAGCGGTAGCACAGATACGCAGTATTTT